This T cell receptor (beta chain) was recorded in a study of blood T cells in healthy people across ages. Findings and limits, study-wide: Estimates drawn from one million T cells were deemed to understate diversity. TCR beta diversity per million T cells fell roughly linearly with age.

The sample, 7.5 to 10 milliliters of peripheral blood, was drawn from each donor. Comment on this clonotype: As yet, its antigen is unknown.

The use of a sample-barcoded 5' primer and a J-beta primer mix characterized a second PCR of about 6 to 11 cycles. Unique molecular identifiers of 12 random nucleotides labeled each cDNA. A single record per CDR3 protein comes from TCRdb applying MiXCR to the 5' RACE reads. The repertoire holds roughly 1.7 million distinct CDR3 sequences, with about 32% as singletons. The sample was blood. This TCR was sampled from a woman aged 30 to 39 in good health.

As DNA, the CDR3 is TGCAGTGCTAGGAGTCCGGGACTAGCGGCATACTATGAGCAGTTCTTC. Translating it yields CSARSPGLAAYYEQFF. The V call is TRBV20-1, the J call TRBJ2-1; 11 nucleotides agree with TRBD2. V was pared by 3 bases and J by 8 bases, with 12 bases of the junction left unmatched. The CDR3 length is 16 residues. Germline lookup yields CDR1 DFQATT and CDR2 SNEGSKA (reference sequence).